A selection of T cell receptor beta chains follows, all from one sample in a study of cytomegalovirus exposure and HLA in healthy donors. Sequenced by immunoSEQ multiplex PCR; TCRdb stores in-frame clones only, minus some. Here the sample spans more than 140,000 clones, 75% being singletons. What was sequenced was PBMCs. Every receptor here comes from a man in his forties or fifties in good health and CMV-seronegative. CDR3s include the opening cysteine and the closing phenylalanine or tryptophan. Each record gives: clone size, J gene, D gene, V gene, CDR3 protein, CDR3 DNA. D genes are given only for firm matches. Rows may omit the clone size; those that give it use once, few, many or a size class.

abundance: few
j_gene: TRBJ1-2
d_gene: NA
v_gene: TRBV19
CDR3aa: CASSMSGGQATF
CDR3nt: TGTGCCAGTAGTATGAGCGGGGGGCAGGCCACCTTC

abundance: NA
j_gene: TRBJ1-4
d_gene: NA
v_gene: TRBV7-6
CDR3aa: CASKTESEKLFF
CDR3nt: TGTGCCAGCAAGACAGAAAGTGAAAAACTGTTTTTT

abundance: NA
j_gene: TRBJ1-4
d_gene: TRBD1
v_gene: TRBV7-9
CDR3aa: CASSLSGGGGIPEKLFF
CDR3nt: TGTGCCAGCAGTCTATCAGGGGGCGGTGGTATTCCTGAAAAACTGTTTTTT

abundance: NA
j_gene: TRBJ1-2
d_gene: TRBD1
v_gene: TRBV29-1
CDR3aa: CSVEEWGQGGDGYTF
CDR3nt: TGCAGCGTTGAAGAGTGGGGACAGGGAGGAGATGGCTACACCTTC

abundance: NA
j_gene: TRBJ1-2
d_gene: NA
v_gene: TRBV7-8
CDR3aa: CASSPWGGSGYTF
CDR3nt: TGTGCCAGCAGCCCGTGGGGGGGCAGTGGCTACACCTTC

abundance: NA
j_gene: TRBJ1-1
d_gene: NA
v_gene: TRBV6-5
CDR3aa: CASILTGSNTEAFF
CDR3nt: TGTGCCAGCATCCTAACCGGGTCGAACACTGAAGCTTTCTTT

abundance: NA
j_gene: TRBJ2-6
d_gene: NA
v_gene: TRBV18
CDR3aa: CASSLYSSSGANVLTF
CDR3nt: TGTGCCAGCTCACTTTACAGTTCCTCTGGGGCCAACGTCCTGACTTTC

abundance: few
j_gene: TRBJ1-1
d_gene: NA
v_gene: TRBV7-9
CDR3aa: CASSLVEYGAFF
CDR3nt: TGTGCCAGCAGCTTAGTCGAATACGGGGCTTTCTTT

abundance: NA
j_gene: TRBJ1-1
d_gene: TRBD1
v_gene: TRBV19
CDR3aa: CASSTDRVGFPEAFF
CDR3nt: TGTGCCAGTAGTACAGACAGGGTGGGGTTCCCTGAAGCTTTCTTT

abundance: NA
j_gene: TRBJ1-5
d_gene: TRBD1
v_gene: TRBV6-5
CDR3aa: CASVGQGGQPQHF
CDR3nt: TGTGCCAGCGTCGGACAGGGAGGTCAGCCCCAGCATTTT

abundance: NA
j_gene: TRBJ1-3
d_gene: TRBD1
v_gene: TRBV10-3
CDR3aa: CATSDRARGNTIYF
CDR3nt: TGTGCCACCTCGGACAGGGCGAGGGGAAACACCATATATTTT

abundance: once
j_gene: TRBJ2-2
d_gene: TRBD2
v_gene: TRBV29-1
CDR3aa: CSVGGSINTGELFF
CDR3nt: TGCAGCGTGGGGGGGTCTATTAACACCGGGGAGCTGTTTTTT

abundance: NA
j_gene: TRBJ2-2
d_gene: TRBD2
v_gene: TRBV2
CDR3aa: CAKGLAGANTGELFF
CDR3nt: TGTGCCAAGGGACTAGCGGGGGCAAACACCGGGGAGCTGTTTTTT

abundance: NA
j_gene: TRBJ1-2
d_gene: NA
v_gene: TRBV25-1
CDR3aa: CASSLPGAANYGYTF
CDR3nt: TGTGCCAGCAGTTTGCCTGGGGCAGCTAACTATGGCTACACCTTC

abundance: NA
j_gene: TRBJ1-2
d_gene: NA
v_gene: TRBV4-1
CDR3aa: CASSQGGTASGVGYTF
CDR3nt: TGCGCCAGCAGCCAAGGTGGGACCGCTTCGGGGGTTGGCTACACCTTC

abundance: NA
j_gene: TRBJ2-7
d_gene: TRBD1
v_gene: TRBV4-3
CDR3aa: CASSSGQGIGGQYF
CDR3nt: TGCGCCAGCAGTTCTGGACAGGGTATTGGGGGGCAGTACTTC

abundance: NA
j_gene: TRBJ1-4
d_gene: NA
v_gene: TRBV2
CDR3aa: CASSEGPEKLFF
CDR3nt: TGTGCCAGCAGTGAAGGGCCCGAAAAACTGTTTTTT

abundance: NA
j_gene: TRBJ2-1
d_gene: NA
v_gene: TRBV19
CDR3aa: CASGTIDRYSYNEQFF
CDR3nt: TGTGCCAGTGGAACCATCGACAGATATTCCTACAATGAGCAGTTCTTC

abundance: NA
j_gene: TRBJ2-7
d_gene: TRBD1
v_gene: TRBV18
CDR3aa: CASSRQGGYEQYF
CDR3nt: TGTGCCAGCTCACGACAGGGGGGATACGAGCAGTACTTC

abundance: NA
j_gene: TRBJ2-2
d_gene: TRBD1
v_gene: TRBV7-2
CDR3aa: CASRPTGVTGELFF
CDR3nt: TGTGCCAGCAGACCGACAGGGGTGACCGGGGAGCTGTTTTTT

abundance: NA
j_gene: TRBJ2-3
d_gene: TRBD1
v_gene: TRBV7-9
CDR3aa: CSSSPGQGREVDTQYF
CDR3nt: TGTTCCAGCAGCCCGGGACAGGGAAGAGAGGTAGATACGCAGTATTTT

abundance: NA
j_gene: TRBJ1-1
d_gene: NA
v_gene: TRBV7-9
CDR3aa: CASSLFGGEAFF
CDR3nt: TGTGCCAGCAGCTTATTCGGGGGGGAAGCTTTCTTT

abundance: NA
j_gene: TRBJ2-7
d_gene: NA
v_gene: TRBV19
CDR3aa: CASSIDPAGIYEQYF
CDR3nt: TGTGCCAGTAGTATAGATCCGGCAGGGATCTACGAGCAGTACTTC

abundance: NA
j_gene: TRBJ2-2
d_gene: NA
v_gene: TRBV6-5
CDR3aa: CASTPREFRTGELFF
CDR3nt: TGTGCCAGCACTCCCCGGGAATTTCGCACCGGGGAGCTGTTTTTT

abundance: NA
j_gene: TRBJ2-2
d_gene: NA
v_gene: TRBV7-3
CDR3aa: CASSLKGGANTGELFF
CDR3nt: TGTGCCAGCAGCTTAAAAGGGGGTGCGAACACCGGGGAGCTGTTTTTT

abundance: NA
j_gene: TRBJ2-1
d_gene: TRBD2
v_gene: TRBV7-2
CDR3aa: CASSLAQRGFNEQFF
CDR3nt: TGTGCCAGCAGCTTAGCTCAGCGGGGGTTCAATGAGCAGTTCTTC

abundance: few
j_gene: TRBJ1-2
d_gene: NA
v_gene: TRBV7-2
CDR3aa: CASAGSHYYGYTF
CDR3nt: TGTGCCAGCGCTGGCTCCCATTATTATGGCTACACCTTC